What follows describes a single T cell receptor (beta chain). The antigen remains unidentified. The CDR3 length is 16 residues. The V gene's germline CDR1 is MDHEN and CDR2 SYDVKM. V lost 4 bases to trimming and J lost 1 base, with 14 bases between them. Healthy donors of bone marrow made up the group. This record belongs to a study of cytomegalovirus exposure and HLA in healthy donors. Study results and caveats: More clonal expansion characterized HLA-associated TCR beta chains than equally common others in a later analysis. The study designated 150 or so TCR beta chains cytomegalovirus-associated. Among immune exposure information, only CMV serostatus was available.

PCR used 60 Vbeta primers and 13 Jbeta primers. The assay was immunoSEQ multiplex PCR, and TCRdb's table has in-frame clones only and misses some. The sample includes around 76,000 clones, about four fifths of them seen just once. Sequencing input: PBMCs. The clonotype comes from a man in his forties in good health and CMV-seronegative. The chain is built from TRBV28 and TRBJ1-5; D unresolved. Here the CDR3 reads CASSSQIRVSNQPQHF. CDR3 nucleotides: TGTGCCAGCAGTTCCCAAATCCGGGTCAGCAATCAGCCCCAGCATTTT.